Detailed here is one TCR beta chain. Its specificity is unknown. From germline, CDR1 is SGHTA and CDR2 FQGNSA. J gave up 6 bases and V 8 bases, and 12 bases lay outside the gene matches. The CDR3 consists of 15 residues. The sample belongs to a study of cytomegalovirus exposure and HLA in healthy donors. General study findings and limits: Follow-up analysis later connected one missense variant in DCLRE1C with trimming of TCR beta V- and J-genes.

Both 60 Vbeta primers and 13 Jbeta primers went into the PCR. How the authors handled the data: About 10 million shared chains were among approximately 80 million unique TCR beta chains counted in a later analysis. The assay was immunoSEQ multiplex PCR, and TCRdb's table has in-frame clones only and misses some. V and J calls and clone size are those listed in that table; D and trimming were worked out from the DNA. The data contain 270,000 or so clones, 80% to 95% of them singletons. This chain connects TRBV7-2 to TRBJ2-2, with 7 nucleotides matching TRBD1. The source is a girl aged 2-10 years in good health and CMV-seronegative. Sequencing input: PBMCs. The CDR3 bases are TGTGCCAGCTACCACGGCAAAGGGGGCCCCGGGGAGCTGTTTTTT. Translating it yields CASYHGKGGPGELFF.